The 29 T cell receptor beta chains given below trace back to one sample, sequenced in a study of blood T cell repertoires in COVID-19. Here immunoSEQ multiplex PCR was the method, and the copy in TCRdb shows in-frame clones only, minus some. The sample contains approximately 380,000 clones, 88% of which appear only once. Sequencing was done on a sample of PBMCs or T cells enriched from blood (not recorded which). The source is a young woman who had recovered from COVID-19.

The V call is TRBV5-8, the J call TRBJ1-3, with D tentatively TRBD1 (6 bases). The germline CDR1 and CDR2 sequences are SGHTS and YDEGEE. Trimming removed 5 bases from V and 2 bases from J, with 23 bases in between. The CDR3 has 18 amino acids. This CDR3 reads CASRITRQASDPGNTIYF. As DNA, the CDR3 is TGTGCCAGCAGGATAACAAGACAGGCGTCGGATCCTGGAAACACCATATATTTT.

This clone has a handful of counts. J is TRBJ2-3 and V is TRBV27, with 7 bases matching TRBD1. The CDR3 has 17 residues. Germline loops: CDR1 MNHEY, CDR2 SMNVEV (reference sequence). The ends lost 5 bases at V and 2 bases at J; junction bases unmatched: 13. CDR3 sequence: CASSPPWTGPITDTQYF. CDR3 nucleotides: TGTGCCAGCAGTCCGCCCTGGACAGGACCCATCACAGATACGCAGTATTTT.

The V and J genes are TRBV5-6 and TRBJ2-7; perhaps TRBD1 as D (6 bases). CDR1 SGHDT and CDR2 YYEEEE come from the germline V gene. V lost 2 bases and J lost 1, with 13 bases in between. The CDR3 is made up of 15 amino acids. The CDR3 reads CASSFQGTPSYEQYF. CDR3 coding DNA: TGTGCCAGCAGCTTTCAGGGGACCCCTTCCTACGAGCAGTACTTC.

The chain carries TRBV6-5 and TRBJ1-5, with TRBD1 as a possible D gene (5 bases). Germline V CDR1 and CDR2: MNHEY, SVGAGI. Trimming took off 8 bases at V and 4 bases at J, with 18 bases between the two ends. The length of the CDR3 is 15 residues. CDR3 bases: TGTGCCAGCGCTGGGGCCGGGCAGGGTAATCAGCCCCAGCATTTT. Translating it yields CASAGAGQGNQPQHF.

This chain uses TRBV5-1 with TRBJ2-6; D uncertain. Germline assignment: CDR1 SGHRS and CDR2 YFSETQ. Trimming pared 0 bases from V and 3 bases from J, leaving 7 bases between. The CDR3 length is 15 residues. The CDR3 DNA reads TGCGCCAGCAGCTTGGTTGGCTTTGGGGCCAACGTCCTGACTTTC. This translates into CASSLVGFGANVLTF.

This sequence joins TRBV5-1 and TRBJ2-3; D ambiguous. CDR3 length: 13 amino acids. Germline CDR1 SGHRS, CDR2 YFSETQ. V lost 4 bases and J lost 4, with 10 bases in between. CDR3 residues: CASSDAGSDTQYF. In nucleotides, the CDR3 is TGCGCCAGCAGCGATGCAGGCTCAGATACGCAGTATTTT.

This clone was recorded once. The CDR3 spells CASSTTIMGDRKKGNQPQHF. CDR3 coding DNA: TGTGCCAGCAGCACAACTATAATGGGGGACAGGAAAAAGGGCAATCAGCCCCAGCATTTT. The gene calls are TRBV9 and TRBJ1-5; the match to TRBD1 covers 8 bases. The CDR3 has 20 residues. The germline V gene encodes CDR1 SGDLS and CDR2 YYNGEE. Trimming cost V 4 bases and J 2 bases; bases outside gene matches: 20.

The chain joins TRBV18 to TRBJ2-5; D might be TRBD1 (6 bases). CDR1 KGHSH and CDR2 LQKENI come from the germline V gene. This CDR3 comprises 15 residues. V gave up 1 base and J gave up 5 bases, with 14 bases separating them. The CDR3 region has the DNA TGTGCCAGCTCACCACAGAACAGGGCCGGGGAGACCCAGTACTTC. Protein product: CASSPQNRAGETQYF.

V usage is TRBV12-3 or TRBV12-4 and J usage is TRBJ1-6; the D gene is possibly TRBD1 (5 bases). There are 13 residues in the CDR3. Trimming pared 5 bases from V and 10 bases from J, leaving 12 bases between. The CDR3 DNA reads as TGTGCCAGCAGTCCCCGGGGGGGATCACCCCTCCACTTT. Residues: CASSPRGGSPLHF.

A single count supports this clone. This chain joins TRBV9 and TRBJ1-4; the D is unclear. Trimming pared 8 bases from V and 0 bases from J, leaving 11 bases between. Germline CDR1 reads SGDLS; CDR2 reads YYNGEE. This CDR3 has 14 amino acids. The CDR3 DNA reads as TGTGCCAGGGGCCCCGGGACAACTAATGAAAAACTGTTTTTT. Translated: CARGPGTTNEKLFF.

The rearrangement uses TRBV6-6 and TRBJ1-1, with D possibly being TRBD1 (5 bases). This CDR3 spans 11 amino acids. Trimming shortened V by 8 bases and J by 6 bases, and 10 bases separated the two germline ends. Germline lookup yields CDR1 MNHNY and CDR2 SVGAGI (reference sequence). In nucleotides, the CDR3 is TGTGCCAGCTCAAAAGGGGCTGAAGCTTTCTTT. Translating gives CASSKGAEAFF.

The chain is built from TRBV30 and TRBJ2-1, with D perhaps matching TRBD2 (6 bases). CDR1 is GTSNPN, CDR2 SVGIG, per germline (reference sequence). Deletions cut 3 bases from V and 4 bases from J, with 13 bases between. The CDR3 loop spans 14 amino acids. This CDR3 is CAWSPGEVYNEQFF. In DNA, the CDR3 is TGTGCCTGGAGCCCGGGGGAGGTTTACAATGAGCAGTTCTTC.

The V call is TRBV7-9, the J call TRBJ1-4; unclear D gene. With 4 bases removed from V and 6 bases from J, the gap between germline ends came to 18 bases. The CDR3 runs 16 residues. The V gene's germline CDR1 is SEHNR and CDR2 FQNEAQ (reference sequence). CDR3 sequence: CASSWTSGSDDEKLFF. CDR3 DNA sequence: TGTGCCAGCAGCTGGACCTCCGGGAGCGACGATGAAAAACTGTTTTTT.

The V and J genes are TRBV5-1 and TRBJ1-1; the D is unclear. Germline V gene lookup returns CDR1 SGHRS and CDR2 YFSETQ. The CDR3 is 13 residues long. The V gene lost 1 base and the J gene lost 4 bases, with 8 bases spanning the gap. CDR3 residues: CASSLIGTTEAFF. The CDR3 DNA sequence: TGCGCCAGCAGCTTGATTGGCACCACTGAAGCTTTCTTT.

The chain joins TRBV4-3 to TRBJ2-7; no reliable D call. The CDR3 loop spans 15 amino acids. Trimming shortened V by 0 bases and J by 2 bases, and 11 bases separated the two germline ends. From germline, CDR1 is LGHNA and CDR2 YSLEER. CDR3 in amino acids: CASSQDEAAAYEQYF. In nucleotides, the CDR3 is TGCGCCAGCAGCCAAGATGAGGCTGCCGCCTACGAGCAGTACTTC.

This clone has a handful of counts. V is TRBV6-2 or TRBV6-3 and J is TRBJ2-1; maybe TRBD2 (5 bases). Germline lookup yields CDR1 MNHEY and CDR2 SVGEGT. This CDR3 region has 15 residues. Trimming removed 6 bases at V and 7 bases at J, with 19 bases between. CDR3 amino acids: CASSPDESPGNEQFF. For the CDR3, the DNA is TGTGCCAGCAGCCCGGACGAGAGCCCGGGGAATGAGCAGTTCTTC.

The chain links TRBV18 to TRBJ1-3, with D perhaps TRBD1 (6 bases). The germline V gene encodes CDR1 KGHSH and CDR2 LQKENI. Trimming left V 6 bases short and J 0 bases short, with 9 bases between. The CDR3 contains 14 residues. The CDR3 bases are TGTGCCAGCTCGCGACAGGTCTCTGGAAACACCATATATTTT. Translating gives CASSRQVSGNTIYF.

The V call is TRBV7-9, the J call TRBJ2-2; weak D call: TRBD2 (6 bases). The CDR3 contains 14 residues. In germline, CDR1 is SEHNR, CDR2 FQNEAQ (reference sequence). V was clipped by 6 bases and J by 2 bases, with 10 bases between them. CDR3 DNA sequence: TGTGCCAGCAGTGTGGCGGGAAACACCGGGGAGCTGTTTTTT. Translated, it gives CASSVAGNTGELFF.

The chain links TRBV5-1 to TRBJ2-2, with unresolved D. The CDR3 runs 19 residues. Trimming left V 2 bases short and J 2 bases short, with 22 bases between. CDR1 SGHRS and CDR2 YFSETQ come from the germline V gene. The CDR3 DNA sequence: TGCGCCAGCAGCTTAAGCATCCGGTACCCACCGCCAAACACCGGGGAGCTGTTTTTT. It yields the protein CASSLSIRYPPPNTGELFF.

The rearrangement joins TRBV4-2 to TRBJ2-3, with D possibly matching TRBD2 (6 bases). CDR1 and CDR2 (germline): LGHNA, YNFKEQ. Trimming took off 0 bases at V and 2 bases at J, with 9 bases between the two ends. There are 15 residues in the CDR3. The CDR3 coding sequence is TGTGCCAGCAGCCAAGAGGAGGGGTACACAGATACGCAGTATTTT. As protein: CASSQEEGYTDTQYF.

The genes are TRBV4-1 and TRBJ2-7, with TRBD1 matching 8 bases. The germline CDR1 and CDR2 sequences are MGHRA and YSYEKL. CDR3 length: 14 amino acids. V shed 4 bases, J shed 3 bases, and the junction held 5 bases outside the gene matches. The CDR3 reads CASSPFGTGYEQYF. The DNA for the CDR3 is TGCGCCAGCAGCCCCTTTGGGACAGGCTACGAGCAGTACTTC.

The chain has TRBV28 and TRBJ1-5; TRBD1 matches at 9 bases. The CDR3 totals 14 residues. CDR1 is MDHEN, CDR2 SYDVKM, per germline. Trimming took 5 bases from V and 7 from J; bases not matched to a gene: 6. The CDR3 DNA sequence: TGTGCCAGCAGTATCGGGACAGGGCACCAGCCCCAGCATTTT. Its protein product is CASSIGTGHQPQHF. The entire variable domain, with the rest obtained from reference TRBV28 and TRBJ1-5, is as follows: DVKVTQSSRYLVKRTGEKVFLECVQDMDHENMFWYRQDPGLGLRLIYFSYDVKMKEKGDIPEGYSVSREKKERFSLILESASTNQTSMYLCASSIGTGHQPQHFGDGTRLSIL.

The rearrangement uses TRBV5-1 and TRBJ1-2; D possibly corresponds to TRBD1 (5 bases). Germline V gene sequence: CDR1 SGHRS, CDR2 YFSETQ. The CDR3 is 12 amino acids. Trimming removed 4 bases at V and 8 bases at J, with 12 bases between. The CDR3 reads CASSTGGIGYTF. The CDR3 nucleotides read TGCGCCAGCAGCACAGGAGGGATAGGCTACACCTTC.

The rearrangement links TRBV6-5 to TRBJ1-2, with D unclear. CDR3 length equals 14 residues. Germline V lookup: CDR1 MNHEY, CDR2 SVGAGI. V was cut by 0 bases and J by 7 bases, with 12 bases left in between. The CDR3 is CASSYSKAGGGYTF. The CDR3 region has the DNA TGTGCCAGCAGTTACTCGAAAGCCGGCGGTGGCTACACCTTC.

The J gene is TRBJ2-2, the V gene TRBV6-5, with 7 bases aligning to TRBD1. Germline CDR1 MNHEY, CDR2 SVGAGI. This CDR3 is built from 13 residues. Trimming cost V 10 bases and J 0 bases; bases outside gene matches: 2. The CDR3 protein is CAIGQANTGELFF. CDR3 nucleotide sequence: TGTGCCATAGGACAGGCGAACACCGGGGAGCTGTTTTTT.

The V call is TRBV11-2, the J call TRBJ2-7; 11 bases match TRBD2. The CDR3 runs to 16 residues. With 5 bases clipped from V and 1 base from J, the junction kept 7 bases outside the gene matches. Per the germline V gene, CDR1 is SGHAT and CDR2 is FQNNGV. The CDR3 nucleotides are TGTGCCAGCAGCGTGCTGACTAGCGGGGTATCCTACGAGCAGTACTTC. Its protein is CASSVLTSGVSYEQYF.

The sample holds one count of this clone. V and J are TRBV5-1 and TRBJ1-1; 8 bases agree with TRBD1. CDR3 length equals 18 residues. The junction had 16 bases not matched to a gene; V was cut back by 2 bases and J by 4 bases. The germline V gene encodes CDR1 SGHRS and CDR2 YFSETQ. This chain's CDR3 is CASSFGLQGARGTTEAFF. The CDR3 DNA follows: TGCGCCAGCAGCTTCGGGTTGCAGGGGGCCAGGGGGACCACTGAAGCTTTCTTT. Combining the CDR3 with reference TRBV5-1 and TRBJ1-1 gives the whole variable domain KAGVTQTPRYLIKTRGQQVTLSCSPISGHRSVSWYQQTPGQGLQFLFEYFSETQRNKGNFPGRFSGRQFSNSRSEMNVSTLELGDSALYLCASSFGLQGARGTTEAFFGQGTRLTVV.

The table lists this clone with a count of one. In DNA form, the CDR3 reads TGTGCCAGCAGTGCGGTCGGGACTATGTCCTACAATGAGCAGTTCTTC. Translation: CASSAVGTMSYNEQFF. The rearrangement uses TRBV2 and TRBJ2-1, with 7 bases lining up with TRBD2. Germline V gives CDR1 SNHLY, CDR2 FYNNEI. V shed 4 bases and J 1 base; nucleotides not matched to a gene: 7. The CDR3 runs 16 residues.

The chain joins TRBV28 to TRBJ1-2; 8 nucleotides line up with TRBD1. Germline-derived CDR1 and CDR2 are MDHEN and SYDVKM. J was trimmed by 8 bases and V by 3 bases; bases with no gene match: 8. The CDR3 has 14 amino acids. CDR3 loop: CASSFAGGYEGYTF. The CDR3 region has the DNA TGTGCCAGCAGTTTTGCAGGGGGCTATGAAGGCTACACCTTC.